Listed below are T cell receptor beta chains from one sample, sequenced in a study of T cell responses to AZD1222 COVID-19 vaccine. Only in-frame clones appear in the TCRdb table, and some are missing; sequencing was by immunoSEQ multiplex PCR. The table lists 150,000 or so clones, 88% of them singletons. The material sequenced was peripheral blood, taken on day 0 of AZD1222 vaccination. Receptor source: an adult in good health. Both conserved end residues are part of each CDR3. Fields, in order: CDR3 protein, CDR3 DNA, V gene, clone size, J gene, D gene, CDR3 length. The D gene is left open where the match is weak. Expanded clones are given a class, and other clones once, few, many or no size at all.

CDR3 protein: CARRVGGSYNEQFF
CDR3 DNA: TGTGCTCGACGGGTGGGGGGCTCCTACAATGAGCAGTTCTTC
V gene: TRBV30
clone size: .
J gene: TRBJ2-1
D gene: .
CDR3 length: 14

CDR3 protein: CASRQGGNYGYTF
CDR3 DNA: TGTGCCAGCAGGCAGGGGGGCAACTATGGCTACACCTTC
V gene: TRBV25-1
clone size: .
J gene: TRBJ1-2
D gene: TRBD1
CDR3 length: 13

CDR3 protein: CASSLGQGGETQYF
CDR3 DNA: TGCGCCAGCAGCTTAGGACAGGGCGGCGAGACCCAGTACTTC
V gene: TRBV5-1
clone size: .
J gene: TRBJ2-5
D gene: TRBD1
CDR3 length: 14

CDR3 protein: CASSQDARSHGYTF
CDR3 DNA: TGCGCCAGCAGCCAAGATGCCCGGTCTCACGGCTACACCTTC
V gene: TRBV4-3
clone size: .
J gene: TRBJ1-2
D gene: .
CDR3 length: 14

CDR3 protein: CASSDRGVNYGYTF
CDR3 DNA: TGTGCCAGCAGTGACAGGGGAGTTAACTATGGCTACACCTTC
V gene: TRBV6-1
clone size: .
J gene: TRBJ1-2
D gene: .
CDR3 length: 14

CDR3 protein: CATGQGGNTGELFF
CDR3 DNA: TGTGCCACCGGACAGGGGGGTAACACCGGGGAGCTGTTTTTT
V gene: TRBV2
clone size: .
J gene: TRBJ2-2
D gene: TRBD1
CDR3 length: 14

CDR3 protein: CASNVAGGPDNEQFF
CDR3 DNA: TGTGCCAGCAACGTAGCGGGAGGGCCAGACAATGAGCAGTTCTTC
V gene: TRBV28
clone size: .
J gene: TRBJ2-1
D gene: TRBD2
CDR3 length: 15

CDR3 protein: CASSQDPTGGAAKNIQYF
CDR3 DNA: TGCGCCAGCAGCCAAGACCCTACAGGGGGCGCAGCCAAAAACATTCAGTACTTC
V gene: TRBV4-3
clone size: .
J gene: TRBJ2-4
D gene: TRBD1
CDR3 length: 18

CDR3 protein: CASRPQVQETQYF
CDR3 DNA: TGTGCCAGCAGGCCACAGGTCCAAGAGACCCAGTACTTC
V gene: TRBV6-6
clone size: .
J gene: TRBJ2-5
D gene: .
CDR3 length: 13

CDR3 protein: CASSQEEGWRIDNEQFF
CDR3 DNA: TGCGCCAGCAGCCAAGAGGAGGGATGGAGGATAGACAATGAGCAGTTCTTC
V gene: TRBV4-1
clone size: .
J gene: TRBJ2-1
D gene: .
CDR3 length: 17

CDR3 protein: CASSLVLGYGYTF
CDR3 DNA: TGCGCCAGCAGCTTGGTCCTCGGTTATGGCTACACCTTC
V gene: TRBV5-1
clone size: .
J gene: TRBJ1-2
D gene: .
CDR3 length: 13

CDR3 protein: CASSFRGNQPQHF
CDR3 DNA: TGTGCCAGCAGTTTCCGGGGTAACCAGCCCCAGCATTTT
V gene: TRBV27
clone size: .
J gene: TRBJ1-5
D gene: .
CDR3 length: 13

CDR3 protein: CAIAQAIMNTEAFF
CDR3 DNA: TGTGCCATCGCTCAGGCCATCATGAACACTGAAGCTTTCTTT
V gene: TRBV10-3
clone size: .
J gene: TRBJ1-1
D gene: .
CDR3 length: 14

CDR3 protein: CASSSTGGWGVGTQYF
CDR3 DNA: TGTGCCAGCAGTTCGACCGGGGGCTGGGGGGTGGGGACCCAGTACTTC
V gene: TRBV27
clone size: .
J gene: TRBJ2-5
D gene: .
CDR3 length: 16

CDR3 protein: CATGGISYEQYF
CDR3 DNA: TGTGCCACGGGGGGGATTTCCTACGAGCAGTACTTC
V gene: TRBV18
clone size: .
J gene: TRBJ2-7
D gene: TRBD2
CDR3 length: 12

CDR3 protein: CASSLAGDGYTF
CDR3 DNA: TGTGCCAGCAGCTTGGCAGGGGATGGCTACACCTTC
V gene: TRBV7-9
clone size: .
J gene: TRBJ1-2
D gene: .
CDR3 length: 12

CDR3 protein: CASRTGDSSYEQYF
CDR3 DNA: TGTGCCAGCAGGACGGGGGACAGCTCCTACGAGCAGTACTTC
V gene: TRBV28
clone size: .
J gene: TRBJ2-7
D gene: .
CDR3 length: 14

CDR3 protein: CASRLPAGNTEAFF
CDR3 DNA: TGTGCCAGCAGGCTGCCGGCGGGGAACACTGAAGCTTTCTTT
V gene: TRBV28
clone size: .
J gene: TRBJ1-1
D gene: .
CDR3 length: 14

CDR3 protein: CASSTGGVTDTQYF
CDR3 DNA: TGTGCCAGCAGTACAGGGGGTGTCACAGATACGCAGTATTTT
V gene: TRBV7-2
clone size: .
J gene: TRBJ2-3
D gene: TRBD1
CDR3 length: 14

CDR3 protein: CASSGESGLSAWQPQHF
CDR3 DNA: TGTGCCAGCAGTGGGGAGAGTGGACTTAGTGCGTGGCAGCCCCAGCATTTT
V gene: TRBV6-1
clone size: .
J gene: TRBJ1-5
D gene: .
CDR3 length: 17

CDR3 protein: CAWRQGEQPQHF
CDR3 DNA: TGTGCCTGGAGACAGGGCGAACAGCCCCAGCATTTT
V gene: TRBV30
clone size: .
J gene: TRBJ1-5
D gene: .
CDR3 length: 12

CDR3 protein: CSVPGPFPGELFF
CDR3 DNA: TGCAGCGTCCCGGGACCTTTTCCCGGGGAGCTGTTTTTT
V gene: TRBV29-1
clone size: once
J gene: TRBJ2-2
D gene: .
CDR3 length: 13

CDR3 protein: CASSLVPMRNTEAFF
CDR3 DNA: TGTGCCAGCAGTTTAGTACCTATGAGAAATACTGAAGCTTTCTTT
V gene: TRBV27
clone size: .
J gene: TRBJ1-1
D gene: .
CDR3 length: 15

CDR3 protein: CASSEGLGQFF
CDR3 DNA: TGTGCCAGCAGTGAGGGGTTAGGGCAGTTCTTC
V gene: TRBV6-1
clone size: .
J gene: TRBJ2-1
D gene: .
CDR3 length: 11

CDR3 protein: CASSPLRDEQYF
CDR3 DNA: TGTGCCAGCAGTCCCCTCCGAGACGAGCAGTACTTC
V gene: TRBV28
clone size: once
J gene: TRBJ2-7
D gene: .
CDR3 length: 12

CDR3 protein: CASSIRDPRGEAFF
CDR3 DNA: TGTGCCAGCAGCATACGGGATCCTCGAGGTGAAGCTTTCTTT
V gene: TRBV6-5
clone size: .
J gene: TRBJ1-1
D gene: .
CDR3 length: 14

CDR3 protein: CASSLTGDGYTF
CDR3 DNA: TGTGCCAGCAGCTTGACAGGGGATGGCTACACCTTC
V gene: TRBV27
clone size: .
J gene: TRBJ1-2
D gene: TRBD1
CDR3 length: 12

CDR3 protein: CASSLIGTGPRGIGELFF
CDR3 DNA: TGTGCCAGCAGCTTAATTGGGACGGGACCCCGGGGGATCGGGGAGCTGTTTTTT
V gene: TRBV7-3
clone size: .
J gene: TRBJ2-2
D gene: .
CDR3 length: 18

CDR3 protein: CASSDTSGSTDTQYF
CDR3 DNA: TGTGCCAGCAGCGATACCTCAGGATCGACAGATACGCAGTATTTT
V gene: TRBV9
clone size: .
J gene: TRBJ2-3
D gene: .
CDR3 length: 15

CDR3 protein: CASSLGTSGSYEQYF
CDR3 DNA: TGTGCCAGCAGCTTAGGGACTAGCGGGAGCTACGAGCAGTACTTC
V gene: TRBV11-2
clone size: .
J gene: TRBJ2-7
D gene: TRBD2
CDR3 length: 15

CDR3 protein: CASSPTGIDYEQYF
CDR3 DNA: TGCGCCAGCAGCCCGACAGGAATCGATTACGAGCAGTACTTC
V gene: TRBV5-1
clone size: many
J gene: TRBJ2-7
D gene: .
CDR3 length: 14

CDR3 protein: CASSPGQGARETQYF
CDR3 DNA: TGTGCCAGCAGCCCAGGACAGGGGGCGCGTGAGACCCAGTACTTC
V gene: TRBV5-4
clone size: .
J gene: TRBJ2-5
D gene: TRBD1
CDR3 length: 15

CDR3 protein: CASSLMRGGQFF
CDR3 DNA: TGTGCCAGCAGTTTAATGCGGGGGGGGCAGTTCTTC
V gene: TRBV28
clone size: .
J gene: TRBJ2-1
D gene: TRBD2
CDR3 length: 12

CDR3 protein: CASSIDRGQGTTGYGYTF
CDR3 DNA: TGTGCCAGTAGTATAGATCGGGGACAGGGAACCACGGGCTATGGCTACACCTTC
V gene: TRBV19
clone size: .
J gene: TRBJ1-2
D gene: TRBD1
CDR3 length: 18

CDR3 protein: CASSLQGAANTGELFF
CDR3 DNA: TGTGCCAGCAGTCTCCAGGGGGCAGCGAACACCGGGGAGCTGTTTTTT
V gene: TRBV7-9
clone size: .
J gene: TRBJ2-2
D gene: TRBD1
CDR3 length: 16

CDR3 protein: CASSPGGLALYSYNEQFF
CDR3 DNA: TGTGCCAGCAGCCCCGGCGGGCTAGCGCTGTACTCCTACAATGAGCAGTTCTTC
V gene: TRBV5-6
clone size: .
J gene: TRBJ2-1
D gene: .
CDR3 length: 18

CDR3 protein: CASSLGVRTGVWAFF
CDR3 DNA: TGTGCCAGCAGCTTAGGGGTCAGGACAGGGGTGTGGGCTTTCTTT
V gene: TRBV11-3
clone size: .
J gene: TRBJ1-1
D gene: TRBD1
CDR3 length: 15

CDR3 protein: CASSYRWEYEQYF
CDR3 DNA: TGTGCCAGCAGTTACCGTTGGGAGTACGAGCAGTACTTC
V gene: TRBV6-5
clone size: once
J gene: TRBJ2-7
D gene: .
CDR3 length: 13

CDR3 protein: CASSLSGTETQYF
CDR3 DNA: TGTGCCAGCAGTTTATCCGGGACGGAGACCCAGTACTTC
V gene: TRBV12-3/TRBV12-4
clone size: .
J gene: TRBJ2-5
D gene: .
CDR3 length: 13

CDR3 protein: CAWSRQYYGYTF
CDR3 DNA: TGTGCCTGGAGTCGGCAATACTATGGCTACACCTTC
V gene: TRBV30
clone size: .
J gene: TRBJ1-2
D gene: .
CDR3 length: 12

CDR3 protein: CASSPSGGLPNQPQHF
CDR3 DNA: TGTGCCAGCAGCCCGTCAGGCGGGCTCCCCAATCAGCCCCAGCATTTT
V gene: TRBV5-8
clone size: .
J gene: TRBJ1-5
D gene: .
CDR3 length: 16

CDR3 protein: CAARGTADSYNEQFF
CDR3 DNA: TGTGCCGCCAGGGGGACAGCAGACTCCTACAATGAGCAGTTCTTC
V gene: TRBV10-3
clone size: .
J gene: TRBJ2-1
D gene: TRBD1
CDR3 length: 15

CDR3 protein: CASSLTGARTDTQYF
CDR3 DNA: TGTGCCAGCAGCTTAACGGGAGCCCGCACAGATACGCAGTATTTT
V gene: TRBV7-3
clone size: .
J gene: TRBJ2-3
D gene: .
CDR3 length: 15

CDR3 protein: CASSSGKDRVGPNTEAFF
CDR3 DNA: TGTGCCAGCAGCTCAGGGAAGGACAGGGTGGGCCCGAACACTGAAGCTTTCTTT
V gene: TRBV25-1
clone size: .
J gene: TRBJ1-1
D gene: TRBD1
CDR3 length: 18

CDR3 protein: CASSLQGDHDNEQFF
CDR3 DNA: TGTGCCAGCAGCTTACAGGGGGACCACGACAATGAGCAGTTCTTC
V gene: TRBV28
clone size: many
J gene: TRBJ2-1
D gene: TRBD1
CDR3 length: 15

CDR3 protein: CSVATGRGIYEQYF
CDR3 DNA: TGCAGCGTCGCTACCGGCAGGGGGATCTACGAGCAGTACTTC
V gene: TRBV29-1
clone size: .
J gene: TRBJ2-7
D gene: TRBD1
CDR3 length: 14

CDR3 protein: CASSPEGYEQYF
CDR3 DNA: TGCGCCAGCAGCCCAGAGGGCTACGAGCAGTACTTC
V gene: TRBV5-1
clone size: .
J gene: TRBJ2-7
D gene: .
CDR3 length: 12

CDR3 protein: CAWSGGGQYEQYF
CDR3 DNA: TGTGCCTGGAGTGGGGGGGGACAGTACGAGCAGTACTTC
V gene: TRBV30
clone size: .
J gene: TRBJ2-7
D gene: .
CDR3 length: 13

CDR3 protein: CASSLIAGSAGNTIYF
CDR3 DNA: TGTGCCAGCAGCTTGATTGCAGGGTCCGCTGGAAACACCATATATTTT
V gene: TRBV7-9
clone size: .
J gene: TRBJ1-3
D gene: .
CDR3 length: 16

CDR3 protein: CASSQDFLGAGETQYF
CDR3 DNA: TGTGCCAGCAGCCAAGACTTCCTGGGGGCTGGGGAGACCCAGTACTTC
V gene: TRBV3-1/TRBV3-2
clone size: once
J gene: TRBJ2-5
D gene: .
CDR3 length: 16

CDR3 protein: CASSLKGAPGYTF
CDR3 DNA: TGTGCCAGCAGTTTAAAAGGGGCGCCCGGCTACACCTTC
V gene: TRBV27
clone size: .
J gene: TRBJ1-2
D gene: .
CDR3 length: 13

CDR3 protein: CASSQGEGRNEQFF
CDR3 DNA: TGTGCCAGCAGCCAAGGAGAAGGACGCAATGAGCAGTTCTTC
V gene: TRBV4-2
clone size: .
J gene: TRBJ2-1
D gene: .
CDR3 length: 14

CDR3 protein: CASSLDRYNSPLHF
CDR3 DNA: TGTGCCAGCAGCTTAGACCGGTATAATTCACCCCTCCACTTT
V gene: TRBV7-2
clone size: .
J gene: TRBJ1-6
D gene: .
CDR3 length: 14

CDR3 protein: CAWSMGISYEQYF
CDR3 DNA: TGTGCCTGGAGTATGGGTATCTCCTACGAGCAGTACTTC
V gene: TRBV30
clone size: .
J gene: TRBJ2-7
D gene: .
CDR3 length: 13